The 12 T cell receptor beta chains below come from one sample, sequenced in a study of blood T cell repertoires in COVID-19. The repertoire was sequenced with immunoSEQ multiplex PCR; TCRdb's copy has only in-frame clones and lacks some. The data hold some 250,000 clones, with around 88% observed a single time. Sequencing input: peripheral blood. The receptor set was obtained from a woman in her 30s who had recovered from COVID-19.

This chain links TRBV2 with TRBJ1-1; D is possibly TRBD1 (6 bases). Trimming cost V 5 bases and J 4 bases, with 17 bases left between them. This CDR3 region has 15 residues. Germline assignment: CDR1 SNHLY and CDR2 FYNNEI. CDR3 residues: CASSTSQGAGTEAFF. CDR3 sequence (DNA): TGTGCCAGCAGTACCTCACAGGGCGCGGGCACTGAAGCTTTCTTT.

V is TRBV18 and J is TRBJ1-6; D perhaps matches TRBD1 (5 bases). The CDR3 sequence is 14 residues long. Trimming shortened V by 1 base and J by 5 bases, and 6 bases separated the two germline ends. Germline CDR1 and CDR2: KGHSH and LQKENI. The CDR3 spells CASSPRQNNSPLHF. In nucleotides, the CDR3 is TGTGCCAGCTCACCACGACAGAATAATTCACCCCTCCACTTT.

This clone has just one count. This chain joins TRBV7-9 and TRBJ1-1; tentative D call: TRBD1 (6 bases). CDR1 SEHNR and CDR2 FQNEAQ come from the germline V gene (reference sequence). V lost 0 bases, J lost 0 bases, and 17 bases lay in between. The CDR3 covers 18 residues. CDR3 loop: CASSLAGGGHPMNTEAFF. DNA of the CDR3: TGTGCCAGCAGCTTAGCGGGAGGGGGACATCCCATGAACACTGAAGCTTTCTTT.

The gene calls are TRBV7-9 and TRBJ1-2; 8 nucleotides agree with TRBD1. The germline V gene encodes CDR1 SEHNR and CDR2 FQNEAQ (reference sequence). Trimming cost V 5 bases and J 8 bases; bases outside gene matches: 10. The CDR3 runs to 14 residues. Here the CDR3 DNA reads TGTGCCAGCAGCGTCCCAGGGGGCGGAAAAGGCTACACCTTC. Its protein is CASSVPGGGKGYTF.

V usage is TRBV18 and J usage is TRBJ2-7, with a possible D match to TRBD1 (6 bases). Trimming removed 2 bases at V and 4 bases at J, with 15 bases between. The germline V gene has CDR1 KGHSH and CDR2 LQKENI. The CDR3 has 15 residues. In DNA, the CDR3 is TGTGCCAGCTCACCAGACAGGTTCCAAGGGTACGAGCAGTACTTC. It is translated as CASSPDRFQGYEQYF.

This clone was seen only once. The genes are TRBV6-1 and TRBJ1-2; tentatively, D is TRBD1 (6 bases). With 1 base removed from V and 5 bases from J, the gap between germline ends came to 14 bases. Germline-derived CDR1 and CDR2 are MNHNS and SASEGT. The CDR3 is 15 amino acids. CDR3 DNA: TGTGCCAGCAGTGAAGGCCCGGGGGGCGATTATGGCTACACCTTC. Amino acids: CASSEGPGGDYGYTF.

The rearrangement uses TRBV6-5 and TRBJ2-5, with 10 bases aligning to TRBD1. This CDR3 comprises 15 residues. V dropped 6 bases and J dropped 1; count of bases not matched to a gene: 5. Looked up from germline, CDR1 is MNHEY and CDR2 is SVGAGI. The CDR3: CASRLTGGPQETQYF. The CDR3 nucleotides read TGTGCCAGCAGGCTGACAGGGGGCCCCCAAGAGACCCAGTACTTC.

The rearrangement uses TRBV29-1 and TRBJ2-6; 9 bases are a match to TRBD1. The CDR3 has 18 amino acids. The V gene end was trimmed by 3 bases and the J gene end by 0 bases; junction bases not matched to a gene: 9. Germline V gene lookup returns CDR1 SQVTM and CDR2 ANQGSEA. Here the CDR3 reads CSVDVGQGPSSGANVLTF. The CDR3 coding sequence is TGCAGCGTTGATGTCGGACAGGGGCCTTCCTCTGGGGCCAACGTCCTGACTTTC. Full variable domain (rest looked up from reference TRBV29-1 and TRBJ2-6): SAVISQKPSRDICQRGTSLTIQCQVDSQVTMMFWYRQQPGQSLTLIATANQGSEATYESGFVIDKFPISRPNLTFSTLTVSNMSPEDSSIYLCSVDVGQGPSSGANVLTFGAGSRLTVL.

The CDR3 bases are TGCAGCGTGGCAACTAGTGTGACGGGCGAGCAGTACTTC. The encoded protein is CSVATSVTGEQYF. The chain combines TRBV29-1 with TRBJ2-7; TRBD2 might be the D (5 bases). Trimming cost V 6 bases and J 6 bases, with 18 bases left between them. The germline V gene has CDR1 SQVTM and CDR2 ANQGSEA. The CDR3 runs to 13 residues.

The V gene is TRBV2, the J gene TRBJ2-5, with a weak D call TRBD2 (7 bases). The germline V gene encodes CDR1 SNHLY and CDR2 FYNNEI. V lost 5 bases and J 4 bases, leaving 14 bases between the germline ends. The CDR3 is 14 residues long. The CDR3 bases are TGTGCCAGCAGTATAGGGGGGGGGTCAGAGACCCAGTACTTC. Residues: CASSIGGGSETQYF.

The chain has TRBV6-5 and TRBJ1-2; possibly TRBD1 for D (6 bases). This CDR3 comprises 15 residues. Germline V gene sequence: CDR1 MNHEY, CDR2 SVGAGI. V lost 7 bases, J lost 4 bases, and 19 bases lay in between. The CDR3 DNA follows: TGTGCCAGCAAGGACAGTTTTCTCGAAGGCTATGGCTACACCTTC. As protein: CASKDSFLEGYGYTF.

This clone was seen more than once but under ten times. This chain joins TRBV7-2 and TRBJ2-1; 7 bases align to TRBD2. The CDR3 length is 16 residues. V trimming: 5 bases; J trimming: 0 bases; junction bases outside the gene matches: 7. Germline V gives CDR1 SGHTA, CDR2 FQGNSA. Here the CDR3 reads CASSPGGTSSYNEQFF. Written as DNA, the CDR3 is TGTGCCAGCAGCCCGGGAGGAACCTCCTCCTACAATGAGCAGTTCTTC.